This TCR beta chain was recovered during a study of blood T cell repertoires in COVID-19. This CDR3 is 12 amino acids long. Looked up from germline, CDR1 is MNHEY and CDR2 is SVGAGI. V dropped 8 bases and J dropped 7 bases, with 12 bases sitting between them. Libraries were prepared by immunoSEQ multiplex PCR; TCRdb keeps only in-frame clonotypes and omits some of them. The sample has some 33,000 clones; approximately 85% are singletons. The chain carries TRBV6-5 and TRBJ1-3, with no clear D. Sample: peripheral blood. This TCR was sampled from a human donor in a cohort sampled during active COVID-19. CDR3 amino acids: CASGSRGNTIYF. The CDR3 coding sequence is TGTGCCAGCGGGTCCAGAGGGAACACCATATATTTT.